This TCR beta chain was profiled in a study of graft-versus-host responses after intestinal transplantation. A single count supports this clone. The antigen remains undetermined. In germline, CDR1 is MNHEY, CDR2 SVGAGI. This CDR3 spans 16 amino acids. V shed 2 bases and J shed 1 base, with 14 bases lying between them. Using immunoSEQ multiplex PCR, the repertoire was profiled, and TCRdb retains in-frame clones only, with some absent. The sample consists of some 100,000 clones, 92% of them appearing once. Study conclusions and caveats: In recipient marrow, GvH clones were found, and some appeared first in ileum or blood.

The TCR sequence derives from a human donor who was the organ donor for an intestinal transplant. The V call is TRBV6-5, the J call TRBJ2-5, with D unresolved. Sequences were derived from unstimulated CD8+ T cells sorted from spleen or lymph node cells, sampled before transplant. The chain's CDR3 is CASSYPTVGSQETQYF. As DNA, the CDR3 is TGTGCCAGCAGTTACCCCACGGTCGGTTCCCAAGAGACCCAGTACTTC.